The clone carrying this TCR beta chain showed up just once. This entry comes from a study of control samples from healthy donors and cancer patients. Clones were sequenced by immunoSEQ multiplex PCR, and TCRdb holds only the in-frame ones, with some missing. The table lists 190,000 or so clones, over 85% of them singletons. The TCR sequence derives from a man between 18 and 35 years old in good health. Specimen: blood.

The chain's CDR3 is CAWTGDLNTEAFF. The CDR3 nucleotides read TGTGCCTGGACAGGGGACCTGAACACTGAAGCTTTCTTT. The V call is TRBV30, the J call TRBJ1-1; D possibly corresponds to TRBD1 (6 bases). Trimming stripped 4 bases from V and 0 bases from J, with 9 bases between. Germline lookup yields CDR1 GTSNPN and CDR2 SVGIG (reference sequence). The CDR3 sequence is 13 residues long.